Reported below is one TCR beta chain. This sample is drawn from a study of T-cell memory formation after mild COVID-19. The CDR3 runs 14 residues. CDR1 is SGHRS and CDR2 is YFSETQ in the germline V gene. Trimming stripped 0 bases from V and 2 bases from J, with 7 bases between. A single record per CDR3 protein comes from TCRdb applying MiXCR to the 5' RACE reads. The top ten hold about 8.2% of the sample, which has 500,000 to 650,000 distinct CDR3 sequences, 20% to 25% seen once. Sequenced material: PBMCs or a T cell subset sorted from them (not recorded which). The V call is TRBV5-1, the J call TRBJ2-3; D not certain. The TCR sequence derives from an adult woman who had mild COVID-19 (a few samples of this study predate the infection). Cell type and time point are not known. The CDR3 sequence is CASSLAMATDTQYF. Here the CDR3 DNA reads TGCGCCAGCAGCTTGGCCATGGCCACAGATACGCAGTATTTT.